This TCR beta chain was found in a study of cytomegalovirus exposure and HLA in healthy donors. Overall study context: Previous work identified roughly 110 million unique TCR beta sequences from around 200 million T cells.

As to this clone: Its antigen is unidentified.

This CDR3 contains 15 residues. Trimming took 4 bases from V and 4 from J; bases not matched to a gene: 3. Germline V gene data show CDR1 as SGDLS and CDR2 as YYNGEE. Study results and caveats: Usually a TCR sequence was rare, but some public TCRs were found in many donors. Investigators reported fewer than 200 TCR beta chains as tied to cytomegalovirus.

PCR was performed using 60 Vbeta and 13 Jbeta primers. Some clones are missing from TCRdb's copy, which holds only in-frame ones; the method was immunoSEQ multiplex PCR. The data hold under 200,000 clones, with around 82% observed a single time. The receptor was isolated from a man younger than 40 in good health and CMV-seronegative. The chain uses TRBV9 and TRBJ2-7; 15 positions agree with TRBD2. Sequencing used PBMCs. CDR3 bases: TGTGCCAGCAGCCCCGGGACTAGCGGGGGGTACGAGCAGTACTTC. The encoded protein is CASSPGTSGGYEQYF. The full variable domain, rest sourced from reference TRBV9 and TRBJ2-7, is DSGVTQTPKHLITATGQRVTLRCSPRSGDLSVYWYQQSLDQGLQFLIQYYNGEERAKGNILERFSAQQFPDLHSELNLSSLELGDSALYFCASSPGTSGGYEQYFGPGTRLTVT.